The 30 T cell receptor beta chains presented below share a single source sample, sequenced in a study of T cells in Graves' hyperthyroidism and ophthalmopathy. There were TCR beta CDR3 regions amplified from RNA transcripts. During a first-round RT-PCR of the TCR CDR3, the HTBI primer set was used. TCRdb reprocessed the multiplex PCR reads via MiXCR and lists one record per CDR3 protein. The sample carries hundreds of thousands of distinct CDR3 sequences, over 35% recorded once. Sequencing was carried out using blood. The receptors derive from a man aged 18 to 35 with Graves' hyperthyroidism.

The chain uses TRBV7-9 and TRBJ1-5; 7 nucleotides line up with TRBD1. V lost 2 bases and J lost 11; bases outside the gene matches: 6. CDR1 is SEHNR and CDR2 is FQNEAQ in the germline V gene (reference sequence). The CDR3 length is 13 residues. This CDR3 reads CASSLNRGETQHF. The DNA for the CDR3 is TGTGCCAGCAGCTTAAACAGGGGAGAGACCCAGCATTTT. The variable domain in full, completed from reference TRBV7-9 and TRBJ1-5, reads DTGVSQNPRHKITKRGQNVTFRCDPISEHNRLYWYRQTLGQGPEFLTYFQNEAQLEKSRLLSDRFSAERPKGSFSTLEIQRTEQGDSAMYLCASSLNRGETQHFGDGTRLSIL.

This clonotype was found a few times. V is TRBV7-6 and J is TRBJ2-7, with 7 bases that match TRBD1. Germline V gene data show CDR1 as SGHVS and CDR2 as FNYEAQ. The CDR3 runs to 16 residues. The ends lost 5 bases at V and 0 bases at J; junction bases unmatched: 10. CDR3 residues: CASSPSLDRTSYEQYF. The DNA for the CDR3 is TGTGCCAGCAGCCCATCCCTGGACAGGACCTCCTACGAGCAGTACTTC.

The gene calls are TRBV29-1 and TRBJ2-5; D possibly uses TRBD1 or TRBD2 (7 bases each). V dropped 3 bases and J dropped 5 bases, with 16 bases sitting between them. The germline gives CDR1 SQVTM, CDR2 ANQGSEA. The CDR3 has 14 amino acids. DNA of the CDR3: TGCAGCGTTGAGAGGTCAGGGGGGGCGGAGACCCAGTACTTC. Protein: CSVERSGGAETQYF.

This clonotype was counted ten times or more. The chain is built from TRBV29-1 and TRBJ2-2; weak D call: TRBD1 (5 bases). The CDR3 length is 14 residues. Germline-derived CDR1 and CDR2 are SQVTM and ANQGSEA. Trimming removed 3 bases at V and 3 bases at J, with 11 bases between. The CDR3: CSVEVRADTGELFF. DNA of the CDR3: TGCAGCGTTGAGGTCAGGGCGGACACCGGGGAGCTGTTTTTT.

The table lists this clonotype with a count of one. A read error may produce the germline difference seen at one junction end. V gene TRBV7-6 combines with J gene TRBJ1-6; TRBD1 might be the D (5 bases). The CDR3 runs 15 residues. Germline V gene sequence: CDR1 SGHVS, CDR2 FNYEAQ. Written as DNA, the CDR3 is TGTGCCAGCAGCCCCGGGGGGAGGTTTAATACACCCCTCCACTTT. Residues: CASSPGGRFNTPLHF.

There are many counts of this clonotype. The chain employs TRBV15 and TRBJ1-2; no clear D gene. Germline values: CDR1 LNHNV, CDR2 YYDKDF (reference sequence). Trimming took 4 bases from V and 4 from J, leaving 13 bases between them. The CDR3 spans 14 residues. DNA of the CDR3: TGTGCCACCAGCACTGACCTGGCTAGCTATGGCTACACCTTC. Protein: CATSTDLASYGYTF.

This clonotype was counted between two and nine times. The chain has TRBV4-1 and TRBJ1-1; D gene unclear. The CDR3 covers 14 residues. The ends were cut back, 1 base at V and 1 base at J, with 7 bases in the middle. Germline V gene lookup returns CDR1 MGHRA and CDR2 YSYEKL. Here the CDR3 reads CASSQGWGNTEAFF. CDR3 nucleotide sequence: TGCGCCAGCAGCCAAGGATGGGGGAACACTGAAGCTTTCTTT.

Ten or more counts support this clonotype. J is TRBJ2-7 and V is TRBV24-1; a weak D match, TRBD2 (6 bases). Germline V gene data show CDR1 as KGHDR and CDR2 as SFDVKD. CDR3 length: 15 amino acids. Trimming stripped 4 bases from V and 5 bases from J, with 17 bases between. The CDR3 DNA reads TGTGCCACCAGTGACCCGCGGGACGGTCAACACGAGCAGTACTTC. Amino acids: CATSDPRDGQHEQYF.

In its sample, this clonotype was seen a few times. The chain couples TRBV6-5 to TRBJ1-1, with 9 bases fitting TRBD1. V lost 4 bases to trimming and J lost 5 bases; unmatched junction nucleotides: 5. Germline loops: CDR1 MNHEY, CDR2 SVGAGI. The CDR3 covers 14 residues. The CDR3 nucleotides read TGTGCCAGCAGTTTACAGGGGGCGAAGACTGAAGCTTTCTTT. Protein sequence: CASSLQGAKTEAFF.

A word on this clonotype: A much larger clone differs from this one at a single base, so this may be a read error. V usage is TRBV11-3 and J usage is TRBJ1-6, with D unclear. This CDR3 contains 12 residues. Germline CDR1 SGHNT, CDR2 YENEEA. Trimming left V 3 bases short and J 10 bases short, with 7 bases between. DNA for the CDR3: TGTGCCAGCAGCTTTGGAAAATCACCCCTCCACTTT. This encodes CASSFGKSPLHF.

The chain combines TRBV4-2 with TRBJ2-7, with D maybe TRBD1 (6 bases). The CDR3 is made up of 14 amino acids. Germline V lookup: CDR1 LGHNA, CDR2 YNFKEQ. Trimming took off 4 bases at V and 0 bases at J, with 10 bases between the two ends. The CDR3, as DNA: TGTGCCAGCAGCCCGGACAGTAACTCCTACGAGCAGTACTTC. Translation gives CASSPDSNSYEQYF.

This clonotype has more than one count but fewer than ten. The CDR3 DNA reads as TGTGCCAGCAGCCCTCGCAGGGGGGGTTCTGGAAACACCATATATTTT. It specifies CASSPRRGGSGNTIYF. The chain links TRBV7-2 to TRBJ1-3; 7 nucleotides line up with TRBD1. The CDR3 sequence is 16 residues long. The germline V gene has CDR1 SGHTA and CDR2 FQGNSA. V lost 5 bases, J lost 1 base, and 8 bases stayed unmatched.

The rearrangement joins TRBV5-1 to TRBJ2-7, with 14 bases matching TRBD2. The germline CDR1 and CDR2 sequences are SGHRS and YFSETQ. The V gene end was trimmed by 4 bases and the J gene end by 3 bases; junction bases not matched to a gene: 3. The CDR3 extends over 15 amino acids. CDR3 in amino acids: CASSVTSGGGYEQYF. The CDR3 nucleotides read TGCGCCAGCAGCGTGACTAGCGGGGGGGGCTACGAGCAGTACTTC. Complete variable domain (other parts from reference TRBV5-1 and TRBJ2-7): KAGVTQTPRYLIKTRGQQVTLSCSPISGHRSVSWYQQTPGQGLQFLFEYFSETQRNKGNFPGRFSGRQFSNSRSEMNVSTLELGDSALYLCASSVTSGGGYEQYFGPGTRLTVT.

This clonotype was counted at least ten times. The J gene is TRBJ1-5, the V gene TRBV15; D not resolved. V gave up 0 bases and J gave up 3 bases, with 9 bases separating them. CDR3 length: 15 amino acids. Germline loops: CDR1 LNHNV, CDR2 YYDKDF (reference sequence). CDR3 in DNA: TGTGCCACCAGCAGAGATCCTTTCTCCAATCAGCCCCAGCATTTT. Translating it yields CATSRDPFSNQPQHF. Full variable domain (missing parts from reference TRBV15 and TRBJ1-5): DAMVIQNPRYQVTQFGKPVTLSCSQTLNHNVMYWYQQKSSQAPKLLFHYYDKDFNNEADTPDNFQSRRPNTSFCFLDIRSPGLGDTAMYLCATSRDPFSNQPQHFGDGTRLSIL.

This chain's CDR3 is CASFSRRTGGPPNTEAFF. The CDR3 nucleotides are TGTGCCAGCTTCTCCAGGAGGACAGGGGGCCCCCCGAACACTGAAGCTTTCTTT. The V call is TRBV6-1, the J call TRBJ1-1, with 11 bases that match TRBD1. Germline CDR1 reads MNHNS; CDR2 reads SASEGT. The CDR3 covers 18 residues. J lost 1 base, V lost 8 bases, and 15 bases had no gene match.

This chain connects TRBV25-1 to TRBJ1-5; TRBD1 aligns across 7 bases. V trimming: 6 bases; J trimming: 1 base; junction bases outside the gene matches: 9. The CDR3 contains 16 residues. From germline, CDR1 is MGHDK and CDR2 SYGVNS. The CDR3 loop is CASRYRQGGSNQPQHF. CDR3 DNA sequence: TGTGCCAGCAGATACCGACAGGGAGGGAGCAATCAGCCCCAGCATTTT.

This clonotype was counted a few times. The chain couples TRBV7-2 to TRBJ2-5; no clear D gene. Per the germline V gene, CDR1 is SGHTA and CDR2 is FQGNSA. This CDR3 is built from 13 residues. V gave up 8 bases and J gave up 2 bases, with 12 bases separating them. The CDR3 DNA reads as TGTGCCAGCTCCCCTGGCATGCAAGAGACCCAGTACTTC. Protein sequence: CASSPGMQETQYF.

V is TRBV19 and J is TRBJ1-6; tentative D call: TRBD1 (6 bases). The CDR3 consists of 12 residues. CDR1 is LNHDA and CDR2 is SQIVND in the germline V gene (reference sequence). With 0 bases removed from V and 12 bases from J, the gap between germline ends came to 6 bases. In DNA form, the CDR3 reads TGTGCCAGTAGTATAGACAGGGGACCCCTCCACTTT. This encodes CASSIDRGPLHF. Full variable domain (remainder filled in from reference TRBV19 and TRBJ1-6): DGGITQSPKYLFRKEGQNVTLSCEQNLNHDAMYWYRQDPGQGLRLIYYSQIVNDFQKGDIAEGYSVSREKKESFPLTVTSAQKNPTAFYLCASSIDRGPLHFGNGTRLTVT.

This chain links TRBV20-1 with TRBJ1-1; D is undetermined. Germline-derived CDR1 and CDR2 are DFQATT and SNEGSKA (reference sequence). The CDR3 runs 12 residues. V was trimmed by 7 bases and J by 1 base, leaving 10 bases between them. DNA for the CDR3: TGCAGTGACTGGCCGACGAACACTGAAGCTTTCTTT. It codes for CSDWPTNTEAFF.

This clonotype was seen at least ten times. CDR3 nucleotide sequence: TGCAGTGCTCCCCTCTACAGGTCCTACGAGCAGTACTTC. Amino acid sequence: CSAPLYRSYEQYF. The chain combines TRBV20-1 with TRBJ2-7; tentative D call: TRBD1 (5 bases). The V end was cut by 5 bases, the J end by 1 base, with 12 bases between. Germline CDR1 DFQATT, CDR2 SNEGSKA (reference sequence). This CDR3 has 13 amino acids.

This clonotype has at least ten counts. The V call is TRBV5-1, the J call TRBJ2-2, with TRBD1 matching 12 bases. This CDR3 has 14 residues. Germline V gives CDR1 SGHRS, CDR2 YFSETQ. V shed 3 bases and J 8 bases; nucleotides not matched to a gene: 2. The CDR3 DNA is TGCGCCAGCAGCTCGGGACAGGGGGCTGGGGAGCTGTTTTTT. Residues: CASSSGQGAGELFF.

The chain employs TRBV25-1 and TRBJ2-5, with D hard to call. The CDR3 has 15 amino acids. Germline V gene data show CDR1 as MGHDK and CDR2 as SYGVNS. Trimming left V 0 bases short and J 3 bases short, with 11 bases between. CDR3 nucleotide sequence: TGTGCCAGCAGTGAATACCCCAGCCTTAAAGAGACCCAGTACTTC. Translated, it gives CASSEYPSLKETQYF.

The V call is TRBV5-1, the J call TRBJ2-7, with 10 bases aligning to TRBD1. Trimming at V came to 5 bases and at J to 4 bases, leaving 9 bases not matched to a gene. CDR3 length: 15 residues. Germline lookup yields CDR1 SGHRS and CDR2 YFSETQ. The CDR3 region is CASSEAGTGEYEQYF. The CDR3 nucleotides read TGCGCCAGCAGTGAAGCGGGGACAGGGGAATACGAGCAGTACTTC.

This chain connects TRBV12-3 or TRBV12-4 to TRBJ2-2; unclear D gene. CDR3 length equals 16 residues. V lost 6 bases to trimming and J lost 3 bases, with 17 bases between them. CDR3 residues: CASSLGQPDHTGELFF. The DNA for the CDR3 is TGTGCCAGCAGCTTGGGCCAGCCCGATCACACCGGGGAGCTGTTTTTT.

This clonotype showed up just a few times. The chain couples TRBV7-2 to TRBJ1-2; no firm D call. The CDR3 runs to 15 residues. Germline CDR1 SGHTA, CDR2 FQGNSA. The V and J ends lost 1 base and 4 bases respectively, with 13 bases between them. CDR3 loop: CASSLDLGSRYGYTF. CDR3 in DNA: TGTGCCAGCAGCTTAGATCTGGGCAGCCGCTATGGCTACACCTTC.

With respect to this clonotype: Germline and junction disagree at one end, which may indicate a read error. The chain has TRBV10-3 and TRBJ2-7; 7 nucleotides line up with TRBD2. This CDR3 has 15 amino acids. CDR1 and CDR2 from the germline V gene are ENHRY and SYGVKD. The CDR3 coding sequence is TGTGCCAGCAGTCCCTCAGGCGGGAGATACGACGAGCAGTACTTC. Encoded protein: CASSPSGGRYDEQYF.

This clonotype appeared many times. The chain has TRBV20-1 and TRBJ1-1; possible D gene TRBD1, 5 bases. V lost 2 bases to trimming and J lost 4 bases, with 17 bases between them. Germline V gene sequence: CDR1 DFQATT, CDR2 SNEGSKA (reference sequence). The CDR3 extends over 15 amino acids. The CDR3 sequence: CSARFPGYDSTEAFF. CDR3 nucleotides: TGCAGTGCTAGATTTCCAGGGTATGATAGCACTGAAGCTTTCTTT.

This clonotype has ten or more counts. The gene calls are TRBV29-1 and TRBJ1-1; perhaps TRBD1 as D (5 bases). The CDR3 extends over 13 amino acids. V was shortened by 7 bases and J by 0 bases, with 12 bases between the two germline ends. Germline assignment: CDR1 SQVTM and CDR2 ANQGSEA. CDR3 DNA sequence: TGCAGCGCACAGGACGGTCTGAACACTGAAGCTTTCTTT. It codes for CSAQDGLNTEAFF.

The CDR3 here is CASWDPEAGNTIYF. The CDR3 DNA reads as TGTGCCAGCTGGGACCCGGAGGCTGGAAACACCATATATTTT. The gene calls are TRBV5-4 and TRBJ1-3; a possible D gene is TRBD1 (5 bases). The germline CDR1 and CDR2 sequences are SGHNT and YYREEE (reference sequence). The CDR3 has 14 residues. Trimming removed 7 bases at V and 2 bases at J, with 13 bases between.

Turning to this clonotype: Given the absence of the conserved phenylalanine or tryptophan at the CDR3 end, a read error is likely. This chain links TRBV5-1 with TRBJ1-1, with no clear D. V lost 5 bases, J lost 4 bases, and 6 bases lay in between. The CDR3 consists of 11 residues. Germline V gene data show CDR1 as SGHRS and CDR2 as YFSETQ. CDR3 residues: CASREGTEAFS. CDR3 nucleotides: TGCGCCAGCAGGGAAGGCACTGAAGCTTTCTCT.